The T cell receptor beta chain described here comes from a study of chemoradiotherapy in HPV16-positive cancers. Overall study context: Candidate HPV-specific T-cell clones and common TCR motifs came from functional assays in two HPV16-positive patients.

On this clone itself: Its specificity is not known.

The germline V and J ends were trimmed by 4 bases and 2 bases, with 6 bases remaining between them. CDR1 and CDR2 (germline): MNHNS, SASEGT. The CDR3 is 12 residues long. Repertoires were generated with immunoSEQ multiplex PCR, while TCRdb's copy carries only in-frame clones and drops some. The repertoire holds roughly 17,000 clones, over 90% seen once, with less than 15% in the top ten. Regarding the study as a whole: Better recurrence-free survival went with HPV-responsive T-cell expansion in HPV16-positive patients. Non-HPV-specific T cells did not expand in tumors during treatment, whereas candidate HPV-specific clones and E7-related motifs did.

The genes are TRBV6-1 and TRBJ2-7; D remains ambiguous. Material: blood, obtained from a patient who underwent chemoradiotherapy. This receptor was obtained from a human donor with HPV-associated anogenital cancer. CDR3 residues: CASSALAYEQYF. The CDR3 coding sequence is TGTGCCAGCAGTGCGCTTGCCTACGAGCAGTACTTC.